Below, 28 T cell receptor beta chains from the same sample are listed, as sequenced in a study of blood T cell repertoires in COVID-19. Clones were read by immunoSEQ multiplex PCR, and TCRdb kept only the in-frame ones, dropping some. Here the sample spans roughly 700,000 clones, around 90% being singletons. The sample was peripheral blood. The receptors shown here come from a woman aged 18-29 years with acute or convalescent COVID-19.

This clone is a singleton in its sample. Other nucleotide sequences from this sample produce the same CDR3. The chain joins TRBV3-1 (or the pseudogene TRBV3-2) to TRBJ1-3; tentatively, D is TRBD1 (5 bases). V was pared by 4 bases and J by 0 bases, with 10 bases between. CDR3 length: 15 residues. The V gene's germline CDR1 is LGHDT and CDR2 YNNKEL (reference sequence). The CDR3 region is CASSRGQSSGNTIYF. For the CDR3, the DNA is TGTGCCAGCAGCCGAGGACAAAGCTCTGGAAACACCATATATTTT.

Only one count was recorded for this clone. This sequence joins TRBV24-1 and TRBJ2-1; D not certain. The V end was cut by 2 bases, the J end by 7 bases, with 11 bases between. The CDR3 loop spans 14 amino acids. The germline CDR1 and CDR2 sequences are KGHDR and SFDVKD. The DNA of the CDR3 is TGTGCCACCAGTGATTCCGAGGTCCGGAATGAGCAGTTCTTC. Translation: CATSDSEVRNEQFF.

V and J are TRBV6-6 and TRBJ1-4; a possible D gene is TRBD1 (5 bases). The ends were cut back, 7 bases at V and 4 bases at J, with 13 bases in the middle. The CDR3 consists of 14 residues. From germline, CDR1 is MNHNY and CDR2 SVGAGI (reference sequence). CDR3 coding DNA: TGTGCCAGCAAGCTTGGGCAGGGTAATGAAAAACTGTTTTTT. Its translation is CASKLGQGNEKLFF.

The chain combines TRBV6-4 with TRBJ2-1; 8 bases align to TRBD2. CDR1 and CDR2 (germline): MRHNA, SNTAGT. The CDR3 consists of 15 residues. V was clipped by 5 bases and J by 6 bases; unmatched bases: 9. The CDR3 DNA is TGTGCCAGCAGTTCGGGAGCGGGGGCCGGCAATGAGCAGTTCTTC. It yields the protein CASSSGAGAGNEQFF.

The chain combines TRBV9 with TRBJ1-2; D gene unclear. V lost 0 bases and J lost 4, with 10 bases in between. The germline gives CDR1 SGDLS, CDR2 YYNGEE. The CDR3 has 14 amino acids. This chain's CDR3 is CASSVGHSFYGYTF. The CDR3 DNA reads TGTGCCAGCAGCGTAGGACACAGCTTCTATGGCTACACCTTC.

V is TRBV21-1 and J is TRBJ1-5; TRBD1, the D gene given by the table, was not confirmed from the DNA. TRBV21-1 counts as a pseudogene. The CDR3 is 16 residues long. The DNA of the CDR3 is TGTGCCAGCAGCGCAGGGGCCTCGCAGGGAAATCAGCCCCAGCATTTT. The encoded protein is CASSAGASQGNQPQHF.

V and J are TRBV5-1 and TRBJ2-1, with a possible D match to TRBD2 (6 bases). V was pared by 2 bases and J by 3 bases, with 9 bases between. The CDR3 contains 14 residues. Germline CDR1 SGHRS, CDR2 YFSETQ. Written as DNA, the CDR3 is TGCGCCAGCAGCTTTCCGGGGGACTACAATGAGCAGTTCTTC. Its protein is CASSFPGDYNEQFF. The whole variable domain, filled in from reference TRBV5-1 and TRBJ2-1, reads KAGVTQTPRYLIKTRGQQVTLSCSPISGHRSVSWYQQTPGQGLQFLFEYFSETQRNKGNFPGRFSGRQFSNSRSEMNVSTLELGDSALYLCASSFPGDYNEQFFGPGTRLTVL.

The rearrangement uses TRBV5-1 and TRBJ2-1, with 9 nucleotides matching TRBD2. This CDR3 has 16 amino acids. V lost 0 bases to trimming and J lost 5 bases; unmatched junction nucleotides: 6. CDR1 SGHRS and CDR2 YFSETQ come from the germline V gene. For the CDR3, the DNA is TGCGCCAGCAGCTTGGTGGTTAGCGGGGGTAACAATGAGCAGTTCTTC. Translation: CASSLVVSGGNNEQFF.

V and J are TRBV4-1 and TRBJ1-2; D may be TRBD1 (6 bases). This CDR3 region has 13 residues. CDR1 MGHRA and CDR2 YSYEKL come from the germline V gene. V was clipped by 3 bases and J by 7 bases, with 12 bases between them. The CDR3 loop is CASSQAGASGYTF. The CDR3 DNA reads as TGCGCCAGCAGCCAGGCAGGGGCAAGTGGCTACACCTTC.

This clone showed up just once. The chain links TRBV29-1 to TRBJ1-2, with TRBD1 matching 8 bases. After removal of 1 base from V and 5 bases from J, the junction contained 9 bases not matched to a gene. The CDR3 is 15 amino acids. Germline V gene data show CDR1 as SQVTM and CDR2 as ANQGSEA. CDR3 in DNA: TGCAGCGTTGAAGGAGGGTTGGGACAGGATTATGGCTACACCTTC. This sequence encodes CSVEGGLGQDYGYTF. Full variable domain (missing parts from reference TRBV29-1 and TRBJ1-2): SAVISQKPSRDICQRGTSLTIQCQVDSQVTMMFWYRQQPGQSLTLIATANQGSEATYESGFVIDKFPISRPNLTFSTLTVSNMSPEDSSIYLCSVEGGLGQDYGYTFGSGTRLTVV.

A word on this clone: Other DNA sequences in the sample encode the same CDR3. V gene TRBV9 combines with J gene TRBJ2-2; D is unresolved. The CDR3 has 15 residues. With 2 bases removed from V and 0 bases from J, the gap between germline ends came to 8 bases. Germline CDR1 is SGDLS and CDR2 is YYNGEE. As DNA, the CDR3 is TGTGCCAGCAGCGTGAGGCTAGCGAACACCGGGGAGCTGTTTTTT. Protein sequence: CASSVRLANTGELFF.

The CDR3 coding sequence is TGCGCCAGCAGCCAAGACGGGTACTATGGCTACACCTTC. This codes for CASSQDGYYGYTF. This rearrangement joins TRBV4-3 to TRBJ1-2; D ambiguous. Per germline, CDR1 LGHNA and CDR2 YSLEER. The CDR3 is 13 residues long. V was cut by 0 bases and J by 3 bases, with 5 bases left in between.

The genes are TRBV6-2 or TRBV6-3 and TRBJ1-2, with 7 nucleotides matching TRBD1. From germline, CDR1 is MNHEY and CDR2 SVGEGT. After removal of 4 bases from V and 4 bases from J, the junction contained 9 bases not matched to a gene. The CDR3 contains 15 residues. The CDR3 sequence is CASSSNHRDSYGYTF. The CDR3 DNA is TGTGCCAGCAGTTCTAACCATCGGGACAGCTATGGCTACACCTTC.

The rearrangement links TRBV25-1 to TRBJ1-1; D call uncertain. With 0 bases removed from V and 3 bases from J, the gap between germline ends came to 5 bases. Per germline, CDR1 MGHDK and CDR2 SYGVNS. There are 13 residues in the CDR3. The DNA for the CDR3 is TGTGCCAGCAGTGAATACTCTGACACTGAAGCTTTCTTT. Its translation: CASSEYSDTEAFF.

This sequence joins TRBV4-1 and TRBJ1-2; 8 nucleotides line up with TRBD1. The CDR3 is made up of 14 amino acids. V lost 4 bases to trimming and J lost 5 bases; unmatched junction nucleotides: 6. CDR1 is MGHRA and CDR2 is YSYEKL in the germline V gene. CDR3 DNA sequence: TGCGCCAGCAGCCGAACACAGGGGGAATATGGCTACACCTTC. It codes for CASSRTQGEYGYTF.

The chain's CDR3 is CASSQGTDYSNQPQHF. The CDR3 nucleotides read TGTGCCAGCAGTCAAGGGACAGACTATAGCAATCAGCCCCAGCATTTT. The rearrangement uses TRBV27 and TRBJ1-5; 7 bases line up with TRBD1. The germline V gene encodes CDR1 MNHEY and CDR2 SMNVEV (reference sequence). The CDR3 runs 16 residues. Trimming at V came to 5 bases and at J to 0 bases, leaving 7 bases not matched to a gene.

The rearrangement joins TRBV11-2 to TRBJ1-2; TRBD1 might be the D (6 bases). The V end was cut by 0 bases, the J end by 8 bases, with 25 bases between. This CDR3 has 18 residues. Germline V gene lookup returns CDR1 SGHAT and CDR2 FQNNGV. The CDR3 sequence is CASSLDPRTVWGTGGYTF. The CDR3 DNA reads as TGTGCCAGCAGCTTAGACCCCCGGACAGTATGGGGGACGGGAGGCTACACCTTC.

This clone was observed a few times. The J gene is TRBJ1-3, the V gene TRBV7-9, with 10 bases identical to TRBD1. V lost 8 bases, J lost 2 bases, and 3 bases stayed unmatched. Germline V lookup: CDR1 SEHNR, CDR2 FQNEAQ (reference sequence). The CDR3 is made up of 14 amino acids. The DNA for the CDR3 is TGTGCCAGCTTGGGACAGGGGACTGGAAACACCATATATTTT. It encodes CASLGQGTGNTIYF.

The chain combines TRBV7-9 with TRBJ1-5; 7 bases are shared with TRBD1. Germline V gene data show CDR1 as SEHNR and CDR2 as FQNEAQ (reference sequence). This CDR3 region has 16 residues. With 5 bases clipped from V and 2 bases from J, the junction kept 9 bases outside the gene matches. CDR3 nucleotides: TGTGCCAGCAGCCCATACGACAGGGCGGGCAATCAGCCCCAGCATTTT. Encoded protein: CASSPYDRAGNQPQHF.

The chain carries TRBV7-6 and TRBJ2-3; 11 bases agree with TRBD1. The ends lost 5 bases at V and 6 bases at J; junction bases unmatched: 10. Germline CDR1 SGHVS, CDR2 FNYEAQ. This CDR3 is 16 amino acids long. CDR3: CASSIARTGGDDTQYF. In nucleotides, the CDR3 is TGTGCCAGCAGCATCGCGCGGACAGGGGGCGACGATACGCAGTATTTT.

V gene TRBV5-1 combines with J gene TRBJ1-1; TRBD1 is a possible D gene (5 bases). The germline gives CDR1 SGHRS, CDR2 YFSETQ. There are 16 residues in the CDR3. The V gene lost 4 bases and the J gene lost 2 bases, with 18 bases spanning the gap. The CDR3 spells CASSPGRGGKNTEAFF. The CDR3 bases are TGCGCCAGCAGCCCGGGCCGGGGGGGAAAAAACACTGAAGCTTTCTTT.

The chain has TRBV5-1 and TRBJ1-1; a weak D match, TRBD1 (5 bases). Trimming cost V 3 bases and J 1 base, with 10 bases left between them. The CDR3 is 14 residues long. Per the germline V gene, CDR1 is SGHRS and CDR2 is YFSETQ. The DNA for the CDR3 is TGCGCCAGCAGCTCCAGGGTCGGGAACACTGAAGCTTTCTTT. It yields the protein CASSSRVGNTEAFF.

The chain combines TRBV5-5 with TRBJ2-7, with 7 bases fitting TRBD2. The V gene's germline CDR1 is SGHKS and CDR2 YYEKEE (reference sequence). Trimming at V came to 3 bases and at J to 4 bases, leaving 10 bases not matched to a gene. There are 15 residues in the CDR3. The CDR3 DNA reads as TGTGCCAGCAGCTCCCCGGGACTACTGGGGTACGAGCAGTACTTC. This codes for CASSSPGLLGYEQYF.

CDR3 nucleotides: TGTGCCAGCAGCGTTCTCGCGAACACCGGGGAGCTGTTTTTT. This encodes CASSVLANTGELFF. The chain employs TRBV5-4 and TRBJ2-2; D unclear. Per the germline V gene, CDR1 is SGHNT and CDR2 is YYREEE (reference sequence). The ends were cut back, 4 bases at V and 0 bases at J, with 7 bases in the middle. The CDR3 has 14 amino acids. The full variable domain, in which reference TRBV5-4 and TRBJ2-2 provide the parts outside the CDR3, is ETGVTQSPTHLIKTRGQQVTLRCSSQSGHNTVSWYQQALGQGPQFIFQYYREEENGRGNFPPRFSGLQFPNYSSELNVNALELDDSALYLCASSVLANTGELFFGEGSRLTVL.

The CDR3 spells CASSQSRGEAPDGYTF. The CDR3 bases are TGTGCCAGCTCACAAAGCAGGGGCGAGGCCCCAGATGGCTACACCTTC. The chain links TRBV18 to TRBJ1-2, with D perhaps matching TRBD1 (6 bases). Germline CDR1 is KGHSH and CDR2 is LQKENI. With 4 bases removed from V and 6 bases from J, the gap between germline ends came to 21 bases. This CDR3 region has 16 residues.

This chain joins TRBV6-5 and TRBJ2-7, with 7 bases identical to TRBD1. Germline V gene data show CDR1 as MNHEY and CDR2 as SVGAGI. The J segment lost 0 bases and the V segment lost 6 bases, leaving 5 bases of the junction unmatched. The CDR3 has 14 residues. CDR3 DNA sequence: TGTGCCAGCAGGTGGGACAGAAACTCCTACGAGCAGTACTTC. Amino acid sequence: CASRWDRNSYEQYF.

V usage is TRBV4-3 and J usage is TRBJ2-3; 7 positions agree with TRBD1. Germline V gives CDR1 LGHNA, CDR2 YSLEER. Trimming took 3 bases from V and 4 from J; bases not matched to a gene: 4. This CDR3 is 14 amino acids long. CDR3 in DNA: TGCGCCAGCAGCCACTTCGACAGGGCAGATACGCAGTATTTT. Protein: CASSHFDRADTQYF.

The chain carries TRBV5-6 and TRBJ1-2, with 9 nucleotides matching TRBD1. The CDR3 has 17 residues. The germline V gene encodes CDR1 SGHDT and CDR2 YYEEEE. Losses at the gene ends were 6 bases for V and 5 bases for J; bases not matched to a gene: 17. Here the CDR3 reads CASTQPKIGQGSYGYTF. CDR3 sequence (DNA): TGTGCCAGCACCCAGCCAAAGATAGGACAGGGGTCATATGGCTACACCTTC.